The 26 T cell receptor beta chains below come from one sample, sequenced in a study of identical twins. One entry per CDR3 protein, called by TCRdb with MiXCR from the 5' RACE reads. Altogether more than 650,000 distinct CDR3 sequences are present, roughly 6% being singletons, with the ten largest covering 1.5% to 2%. Sequencing was performed on naive T cells sorted from blood. These receptor sequences come from a man aged 18 to 30 in good health.

This clonotype has a handful of counts. The chain is built from TRBV12-3 or TRBV12-4 and TRBJ1-1; a weak D match, TRBD1 (5 bases). V was clipped by 3 bases and J by 5 bases, with 10 bases between them. CDR3 size: 13 residues. The CDR3 nucleotides are TGTGCCAGCAGTTTCGAGGGGTTGACTGAAGCTTTCTTT. Its translation is CASSFEGLTEAFF.

This clonotype has only a few counts. The gene calls are TRBV6-2 or TRBV6-3 and TRBJ2-7, with 7 bases lining up with TRBD2. CDR3 length: 14 amino acids. V was clipped by 2 bases and J by 4 bases; unmatched bases: 5. CDR1 is MNHEY, CDR2 SVGEGT, per germline. In DNA, the CDR3 is TGTGCCAGCAGTTACCGCGGGAGACCATACGAGCAGTACGTC. Translated: CASSYRGRPYEQYV.

In the case of this clonotype: At one end, the junction sequence differs from germline, possibly due to a read error. The chain couples TRBV27 to TRBJ1-1; D is unresolved. The CDR3 is 13 amino acids. Germline CDR1 and CDR2: MNHEY and SMNVEV (reference sequence). CDR3 in amino acids: CASRNLGNIEAFF. CDR3 nucleotides: TGTGCCAGCAGGAACCTTGGGAACATTGAAGCTTTCTTT.

This clonotype appeared a few times. The gene calls are TRBV29-1 and TRBJ2-1, with TRBD2 matching over 13 bases. Per germline, CDR1 SQVTM and CDR2 ANQGSEA. CDR3 length equals 13 residues. V dropped 7 bases and J dropped 10; count of bases not matched to a gene: 7. CDR3 region: CSGRLAGGGEQFF. CDR3 coding DNA: TGCAGCGGCAGACTAGCGGGGGGCGGGGAGCAGTTCTTC.

The chain has TRBV7-3 and TRBJ2-1; 11 bases are shared with TRBD2. Trimming removed 0 bases from V and 6 bases from J; junction bases left unmatched: 4. Germline V CDR1 and CDR2: SGHTA, FQGTGA. The CDR3 has 16 residues. The CDR3 protein is CASSLTGLAACNEQFF. The CDR3 region has the DNA TGTGCCAGCAGCTTAACGGGACTAGCGGCCTGCAATGAGCAGTTCTTC.

This clonotype was picked up many times. The rearrangement links TRBV29-1 to TRBJ1-1; D not certain. Germline assignment: CDR1 SQVTM and CDR2 ANQGSEA. V was trimmed by 6 bases and J by 8 bases, leaving 13 bases between them. This CDR3 spans 11 amino acids. The CDR3 loop is CSVPTPREAFF. The CDR3 DNA reads TGCAGCGTACCCACGCCGAGGGAAGCTTTCTTT.

This clonotype came up many times. The rearrangement uses TRBV9 and TRBJ2-7, with D maybe TRBD2 (5 bases). Germline assignment: CDR1 SGDLS and CDR2 YYNGEE. The CDR3 length is 14 residues. V was pared by 4 bases and J by 5 bases, with 16 bases between. CDR3 loop: CASSRVPGMDEQYF. CDR3 nucleotides: TGTGCCAGCAGCAGGGTACCGGGAATGGACGAGCAGTACTTC.

The table lists this clonotype with many counts. The genes are TRBV12-3 or TRBV12-4 and TRBJ2-1; perhaps TRBD2 as D (6 bases). V lost 7 bases to trimming and J lost 6 bases, with 19 bases between them. The CDR3 has 15 amino acids. The chain's CDR3 is CASTIPGLPANEQFF. In DNA, the CDR3 is TGTGCCAGCACCATACCGGGACTGCCAGCCAATGAGCAGTTCTTC.

This clonotype was observed at least ten times. V usage is TRBV12-3 or TRBV12-4 and J usage is TRBJ2-3; either TRBD1 or TRBD2 may supply D (5 bases each). The CDR3 runs to 12 residues. The V end was cut by 6 bases, the J end by 9 bases, with 13 bases between. CDR3 loop: CASSPAGDTQYF. As DNA, the CDR3 is TGTGCCAGCAGCCCCGCCGGGGACACGCAGTATTTT.

In its sample, this clonotype was seen a few times. The CDR3 loop is CASSTARGGIGEQFF. In DNA, the CDR3 is TGTGCCAGCAGTACGGCCAGGGGGGGAATAGGTGAGCAGTTCTTC. V is TRBV12-3 or TRBV12-4 and J is TRBJ2-1; D is perhaps TRBD1 or TRBD2 (7 bases each). CDR3 size: 15 residues. Trimming removed 5 bases from V and 9 bases from J, with 20 bases in between.

This chain connects TRBV10-3 to TRBJ1-1; D not resolved. V was cut by 0 bases and J by 4 bases, with 15 bases left in between. CDR1 and CDR2 (germline): ENHRY, SYGVKD. The CDR3 covers 16 residues. Here the CDR3 reads CAISESRTELGTEAFF. Here the CDR3 DNA reads TGTGCCATCAGTGAGTCCCGGACGGAGTTGGGCACTGAAGCTTTCTTT.

This chain uses TRBV12-3 or TRBV12-4 with TRBJ2-7; a possible D gene is TRBD1 (6 bases). The germline V and J ends were trimmed by 7 bases and 3 bases, with 22 bases remaining between them. CDR3 size: 16 residues. CDR3 bases: TGTGCCAGCACCCCTTTTGATGGGACAAATCTCTACGAGCAGTACGTC. This codes for CASTPFDGTNLYEQYV.

This clonotype was picked up many times. The genes are TRBV12-3 or TRBV12-4 and TRBJ1-5; D is undetermined. The ends were cut back, 5 bases at V and 3 bases at J, with 8 bases in the middle. The CDR3 extends over 13 amino acids. The CDR3 here is CASSQASNQPQHF. The CDR3 DNA follows: TGTGCCAGCAGTCAGGCATCCAATCAGCCCCAGCATTTT.

This clonotype has a handful of counts. The chain recombines TRBV5-1 with TRBJ2-7; weak D call: TRBD1 (6 bases). Per the germline V gene, CDR1 is SGHRS and CDR2 is YFSETQ. The CDR3 covers 14 residues. Deletions cut 0 bases from V and 5 bases from J, with 12 bases between. The CDR3 bases are TGCGCCAGCAGCTTGGGTGGGACAAATAACGAGCAGTACTTC. Protein sequence: CASSLGGTNNEQYF. Looking up the rest from reference TRBV5-1 and TRBJ2-7 gives the full variable domain: KAGVTQTPRYLIKTRGQQVTLSCSPISGHRSVSWYQQTPGQGLQFLFEYFSETQRNKGNFPGRFSGRQFSNSRSEMNVSTLELGDSALYLCASSLGGTNNEQYFGPGTRLTVT.

In its sample, this clonotype was seen many times. The chain uses TRBV20-1 and TRBJ2-5; TRBD2 is a possible D gene (5 bases). Germline lookup yields CDR1 DFQATT and CDR2 SNEGSKA (reference sequence). Trimming pared 7 bases from V and 7 bases from J, leaving 13 bases between. The CDR3 covers 11 residues. CDR3 DNA: TGCAGTGTGAGCGGTCTGGGGACCCAGTACTTC. It specifies CSVSGLGTQYF.

This clonotype was observed at least ten times. V gene TRBV5-1 combines with J gene TRBJ1-3; no clear D. Germline V gene data show CDR1 as SGHRS and CDR2 as YFSETQ. There are 14 residues in the CDR3. V was cut by 0 bases and J by 2 bases, with 6 bases left in between. The CDR3 loop is CASSLDGAGNTIYF. The CDR3 DNA is TGCGCCAGCAGCTTGGATGGAGCTGGAAACACCATATATTTT.

This clonotype has more than one count but fewer than ten. V is TRBV5-1 and J is TRBJ1-6; D gene uncertain. From germline, CDR1 is SGHRS and CDR2 YFSETQ. Deletions cut 3 bases from V and 7 bases from J, with 14 bases between. The CDR3 is made up of 15 amino acids. CDR3 amino acids: CASSSRSGENSPLHF. In DNA, the CDR3 is TGCGCCAGCAGCTCCCGGTCCGGAGAGAATTCACCCCTCCACTTT.

The rearrangement uses TRBV10-3 and TRBJ2-7; 8 bases map to TRBD2. The trim removed 6 bases at V and 6 bases at J, leaving 7 bases unmatched. The length of the CDR3 is 13 residues. The germline CDR1 and CDR2 sequences are ENHRY and SYGVKD. Here the CDR3 reads CAIRNGRALEQYV. The CDR3 DNA follows: TGTGCCATCAGGAACGGGAGGGCCCTCGAGCAGTACGTC.

The genes are TRBV15 and TRBJ1-3; D gene uncertain. Trimming stripped 0 bases from V and 0 bases from J, with 3 bases between. The CDR3 extends over 14 amino acids. Germline-derived CDR1 and CDR2 are LNHNV and YYDKDF (reference sequence). CDR3 DNA: TGTGCCACCAGCAGAGAAGTCTCTGGAAACACCATATATTTT. Amino acid sequence: CATSREVSGNTIYF.

This clonotype occurred a few times. The chain recombines TRBV11-2 with TRBJ2-4, with D tentatively TRBD1 or TRBD2 (5 bases each). The CDR3 consists of 16 residues. Between the trimmed V and J ends, which lost 4 bases and 7 bases, there was a span of 20 bases. In germline, CDR1 is SGHAT, CDR2 FQNNGV. CDR3 sequence: CASSYNRDPGWNIQYF. Here the CDR3 DNA reads TGTGCCAGCAGCTACAACCGGGACCCAGGCTGGAACATTCAGTACTTC.

The table lists this clonotype with many counts. The chain is built from TRBV29-1 and TRBJ1-2; possible D gene TRBD1, 5 bases. This CDR3 contains 13 residues. The V and J ends lost 5 bases and 7 bases respectively, with 17 bases between them. Germline CDR1 and CDR2: SQVTM and ANQGSEA. CDR3 DNA sequence: TGCAGCGTTACTCGGTGGCTAGGGGCTGGCTACACCTTC. Translating it yields CSVTRWLGAGYTF.

This clonotype was counted between two and nine times. The chain combines TRBV5-1 with TRBJ2-1; 12 bases fit TRBD1. Germline CDR1 reads SGHRS; CDR2 reads YFSETQ. The CDR3 has 15 residues. With V trimmed by 5 bases and J by 9 bases, 9 bases remained unmatched. CDR3 sequence: CASRKPGQGAGEQFF. CDR3 DNA sequence: TGCGCCAGCAGAAAACCGGGACAGGGGGCCGGTGAGCAGTTCTTC.

The gene calls are TRBV12-3 or TRBV12-4 and TRBJ1-4, with a possible D match to TRBD1 (6 bases). The CDR3 is made up of 15 amino acids. V lost 1 base and J 8 bases, leaving 14 bases between the germline ends. The chain's CDR3 is CASSLGGAPPEKLFF. Here the CDR3 DNA reads TGTGCCAGCAGTTTAGGGGGGGCTCCCCCGGAAAAACTGTTTTTT.

In this sample, this clonotype turned up many times. The CDR3 sequence is CASSSDSYSYEQYF. CDR3 bases: TGTGCCAGCAGTTCGGACTCCTACTCCTACGAGCAGTACTTC. V and J are TRBV12-3 or TRBV12-4 and TRBJ2-7; perhaps TRBD2 as D (5 bases). V shed 4 bases and J shed 0 bases, with 10 bases lying between them. The CDR3 consists of 14 residues.

This clonotype was counted ten times or more. The CDR3 region is CSARRTGTDTQYF. The CDR3 DNA is TGCAGTGCTAGAAGGACAGGCACAGATACGCAGTATTTT. The chain links TRBV20-1 to TRBJ2-3, with D perhaps matching TRBD1 (6 bases). The CDR3 consists of 13 residues. V gave up 2 bases and J gave up 1 base, with 7 bases separating them. The germline V gene encodes CDR1 DFQATT and CDR2 SNEGSKA (reference sequence).

This clonotype appeared many times. The J gene is TRBJ2-1, the V gene TRBV5-1; 9 bases are a match to TRBD2. This CDR3 region has 14 residues. Germline assignment: CDR1 SGHRS and CDR2 YFSETQ. V lost 5 bases, J lost 7 bases, and 7 bases stayed unmatched. The CDR3 DNA reads as TGCGCCAGCAGTAAGACTAGCGGAGGGAATGAGCAGTTCTTC. It translates to CASSKTSGGNEQFF.